Below are 6 T cell receptor beta chains sequenced from a single sample in a study of T cells in Graves' hyperthyroidism and ophthalmopathy. RNA transcripts yielded amplified TCR beta CDR3 regions. RT-PCR in the first round (using the HTBI primer set) targeted the TCR CDR3. TCRdb re-called the multiplex PCR reads with MiXCR, one entry per CDR3 protein. Among almost 500,000 distinct CDR3 sequences, 22% were seen once, and the ten largest hold about 53%. Sequenced sample: blood. The receptors here all came from a woman in her seventies with Graves' ophthalmopathy.

This clonotype has at least ten counts. The V and J genes are TRBV28 and TRBJ2-7, with 8 nucleotides matching TRBD1. Unmatched junction bases numbered 0, after V lost 4 bases and J lost 1 base. Germline V CDR1 and CDR2: MDHEN, SYDVKM. The CDR3 totals 13 residues. The CDR3 sequence is CASSWDRSYEQYF. The CDR3 coding sequence is TGTGCCAGCAGTTGGGACAGGTCCTACGAGCAGTACTTC. The full variable domain, completed using reference TRBV28 and TRBJ2-7, is DVKVTQSSRYLVKRTGEKVFLECVQDMDHENMFWYRQDPGLGLRLIYFSYDVKMKEKGDIPEGYSVSREKKERFSLILESASTNQTSMYLCASSWDRSYEQYFGPGTRLTVT.

This clonotype was seen many times. The rearrangement links TRBV28 to TRBJ1-1, with D uncertain. Germline-derived CDR1 and CDR2 are MDHEN and SYDVKM. The CDR3 is 13 residues long. The V and J ends lost 2 bases and 3 bases respectively, with 7 bases between them. CDR3 loop: CASSLHTDTEAFF. In nucleotides, the CDR3 is TGTGCCAGCAGTTTACACACGGACACTGAAGCTTTCTTT. Looking up the rest from reference TRBV28 and TRBJ1-1 gives the full variable domain: DVKVTQSSRYLVKRTGEKVFLECVQDMDHENMFWYRQDPGLGLRLIYFSYDVKMKEKGDIPEGYSVSREKKERFSLILESASTNQTSMYLCASSLHTDTEAFFGQGTRLTVV.

As for this clonotype: A junction boundary mismatches the germline segment, possibly from a read error. This rearrangement joins TRBV18 to TRBJ2-1; TRBD2 matches at 8 bases. This CDR3 has 15 residues. In germline, CDR1 is KGHSH, CDR2 LQKENI. The CDR3 coding sequence is TGTGCCCGCTCACCACGGACTAGCACTTACAATGAGCAGTTCTTC. This sequence encodes CARSPRTSTYNEQFF.

This clonotype was observed a handful of times. This chain connects TRBV27 to TRBJ2-3; D is unclear. Trimming left V 3 bases short and J 0 bases short, with 7 bases between. CDR3 length: 14 amino acids. Germline V gene data show CDR1 as MNHEY and CDR2 as SMNVEV (reference sequence). CDR3 in amino acids: CASSFLASTDTQYF. DNA for the CDR3: TGTGCCAGCAGTTTCTTAGCTAGCACAGATACGCAGTATTTT.

This chain links TRBV5-1 with TRBJ1-1, with D tentatively TRBD1 (5 bases). Germline CDR1 and CDR2: SGHRS and YFSETQ. Trimming took 2 bases from V and 5 from J, leaving 16 bases between them. This CDR3 is 15 amino acids long. The CDR3 nucleotides are TGCGCCAGCAGCTTTTCTCTGGGGGGGGTAACTGAAGCTTTCTTT. The encoded protein is CASSFSLGGVTEAFF.

This clonotype has just one count. The chain joins TRBV6-2 or TRBV6-3 to TRBJ2-1, with D possibly matching TRBD1 (6 bases). CDR3 length: 15 residues. Germline CDR1 is MNHEY and CDR2 is SVGEGT. Trimming took 6 bases from V and 5 from J, leaving 17 bases between them. The CDR3 DNA follows: TGTGCCAGCAGCCCCCCCGGACAGTACAACAATGAGCAGTTCTTC. This encodes CASSPPGQYNNEQFF.